The 22 T cell receptor beta chains below all came from one sample that was sequenced in a study of CD8 T cells in Susac syndrome. cDNA came from approximately 0.5 to 1 ug RNA primed by random hexamers. Via MiXCR, TCRdb re-called the immunoSEQ multiplex PCR reads, giving one row per CDR3 protein. The data contain roughly 150,000 distinct CDR3 sequences, 90% to 96% of them singletons. Input material: CD4+ T cells from PBMCs. The receptors were gathered from a human donor with Susac syndrome.

The chain links TRBV20-1 to TRBJ2-2, with D tentatively TRBD1 or TRBD2 (5 bases each). The length of the CDR3 is 16 residues. Trimming shortened V by 0 bases and J by 5 bases, and 16 bases separated the two germline ends. Germline V gene lookup returns CDR1 DFQATT and CDR2 SNEGSKA (reference sequence). CDR3 residues: CSARERQGVQTGELFF. The CDR3 DNA sequence: TGCAGTGCTAGAGAGAGGCAGGGAGTTCAAACCGGGGAGCTGTTTTTT.

This chain connects TRBV12-3 or TRBV12-4 to TRBJ2-4, with 8 positions matching TRBD1. The CDR3 extends over 14 amino acids. The ends lost 7 bases at V and 8 bases at J; junction bases unmatched: 10. The CDR3 DNA reads TGTGCCAGCACCCTCCAGGGGGCTGCGGACATTCAGTACTTC. This encodes CASTLQGAADIQYF.

This chain connects TRBV7-2 to TRBJ2-7; D may correspond to TRBD1 or TRBD2 (5 bases each). The germline CDR1 and CDR2 sequences are SGHTA and FQGNSA. Deletions cut 4 bases from V and 12 bases from J, with 16 bases between. This CDR3 has 12 amino acids. CDR3 sequence (DNA): TGTGCCAGCAGCTACCTCCGGGACCGGACGTACTTC. It yields the protein CASSYLRDRTYF.

V gene TRBV20-1 combines with J gene TRBJ2-1; no clear D gene. Per germline, CDR1 DFQATT and CDR2 SNEGSKA (reference sequence). Deletions cut 5 bases from V and 0 bases from J, with 11 bases between. The CDR3 contains 14 residues. The chain's CDR3 is CSAPGPSSYNEQFF. The CDR3 DNA reads as TGCAGTGCTCCCGGACCTAGCTCCTACAATGAGCAGTTCTTC.

The chain couples TRBV5-1 to TRBJ2-7; 8 bases agree with TRBD1. After removal of 3 bases from V and 2 bases from J, the junction contained 4 bases not matched to a gene. This CDR3 spans 14 amino acids. Germline V gene data show CDR1 as SGHRS and CDR2 as YFSETQ. In nucleotides, the CDR3 is TGCGCCAGCAGCTCAGAGACAGGGGCCTACGAGCAGTACTTC. It specifies CASSSETGAYEQYF.

This chain links TRBV7-9 with TRBJ2-7; D remains ambiguous. Germline assignment: CDR1 SEHNR and CDR2 FQNEAQ (reference sequence). The V end lost 1 base, the J end lost 5 bases, and 3 bases lay between the germline ends. The CDR3 length is 11 residues. The CDR3 coding sequence is TGTGCCAGCAGCTTAGTCGACGAGCAGTACTTC. Translated: CASSLVDEQYF.

The chain links TRBV20-1 to TRBJ2-1; the D gene is possibly TRBD2 (6 bases). V was pared by 6 bases and J by 4 bases, with 22 bases between. The CDR3 runs 16 residues. Germline V gene lookup returns CDR1 DFQATT and CDR2 SNEGSKA (reference sequence). The CDR3 bases are TGCAGTGCCCTACCCCGGAGTGGGGGGAATTACAATGAGCAGTTCTTC. This sequence encodes CSALPRSGGNYNEQFF.

This chain links TRBV11-1 with TRBJ2-2, with D perhaps TRBD2 (5 bases). This CDR3 comprises 14 residues. V gave up 5 bases and J gave up 5 bases, with 12 bases separating them. Germline V gives CDR1 SGHAT, CDR2 FQDESV (reference sequence). The chain's CDR3 is CASSPWRATGELFF. The CDR3 nucleotides read TGTGCCAGCAGCCCGTGGCGGGCAACCGGGGAGCTGTTTTTT.

V usage is TRBV6-5 and J usage is TRBJ2-7, with D perhaps matching TRBD1 (6 bases). CDR3 length equals 14 residues. V gave up 0 bases and J gave up 2 bases, with 8 bases separating them. The germline gives CDR1 MNHEY, CDR2 SVGAGI. CDR3 residues: CASSYSGTPYEQYF. The CDR3 DNA is TGTGCCAGCAGTTACTCGGGGACACCCTACGAGCAGTACTTC.

This chain connects TRBV7-2 to TRBJ2-1; a possible D gene is TRBD2 (5 bases). V was pared by 4 bases and J by 4 bases, with 14 bases between. Germline-derived CDR1 and CDR2 are SGHTA and FQGNSA. This CDR3 is built from 15 residues. CDR3 amino acids: CASSSGIGLYNEQFF. The CDR3 DNA reads TGTGCCAGCAGCTCCGGGATTGGACTTTACAATGAGCAGTTCTTC.

The gene calls are TRBV6-6 and TRBJ1-1, with unresolved D. Trimming cost V 2 bases and J 3 bases, with 7 bases left between them. The CDR3 loop spans 13 amino acids. CDR1 is MNHNY, CDR2 SVGAGI, per germline (reference sequence). Written as DNA, the CDR3 is TGTGCCAGCAGTTACAGAAGTTACACTGAAGCTTTCTTT. It is translated as CASSYRSYTEAFF.

This sequence joins TRBV28 and TRBJ1-1, with no clear D. This CDR3 contains 11 residues. Germline CDR1 reads MDHEN; CDR2 reads SYDVKM. Between the trimmed V and J ends, which lost 8 bases and 0 bases, there was a span of 4 bases. CDR3 sequence: CASQMNTEAFF. DNA of the CDR3: TGTGCCAGCCAGATGAACACTGAAGCTTTCTTT.

The count of this clonotype is one. V gene TRBV7-3 combines with J gene TRBJ1-1, with D possibly matching TRBD1 (5 bases). The V gene's germline CDR1 is SGHTA and CDR2 FQGTGA. V gave up 4 bases and J gave up 1 base, with 10 bases separating them. The CDR3 has 14 residues. CDR3 bases: TGTGCCAGCAGCTCGAATCAGGGGAACACTGAAGCTTTCTTT. Translating gives CASSSNQGNTEAFF.

The chain combines TRBV20-1 with TRBJ2-1; D call uncertain. V lost 0 bases and J lost 7, with 4 bases in between. This CDR3 spans 11 amino acids. Germline V gives CDR1 DFQATT, CDR2 SNEGSKA (reference sequence). The CDR3 is CSARDRNEQFF. CDR3 nucleotide sequence: TGCAGTGCTAGAGATCGTAATGAGCAGTTCTTC.

The CDR3 region is CSGRQANEQYF. DNA of the CDR3: TGCAGCGGGAGACAGGCCAACGAGCAGTACTTC. The gene calls are TRBV29-1 and TRBJ2-7; D is possibly TRBD1 (6 bases). CDR1 and CDR2 from the germline V gene are SQVTM and ANQGSEA. CDR3 size: 11 residues. The V end lost 7 bases, the J end lost 5 bases, and 12 bases lay between the germline ends.

The chain is built from TRBV6-1 and TRBJ1-5; maybe TRBD1 (5 bases). V lost 9 bases and J lost 4, with 13 bases in between. The CDR3 has 13 residues. In germline, CDR1 is MNHNS, CDR2 SASEGT. Here the CDR3 DNA reads TGTGCCAGTGGGACTTCGGAGAATCAGCCCCAGCATTTT. Protein sequence: CASGTSENQPQHF.

The chain couples TRBV28 to TRBJ1-2; D possibly corresponds to TRBD1 (5 bases). Germline V CDR1 and CDR2: MDHEN, SYDVKM. V lost 6 bases to trimming and J lost 2 bases, with 13 bases between them. The CDR3 contains 14 residues. The CDR3 DNA reads TGTGCCAGCAGACTGACAGACACCAACTATGGCTACACCTTC. This codes for CASRLTDTNYGYTF.

The J gene is TRBJ2-3, the V gene TRBV13; 7 nucleotides match TRBD2. Germline CDR1 and CDR2: PRHDT and FYEKMQ (reference sequence). Unmatched junction bases numbered 6, after V lost 5 bases and J lost 4 bases. There are 14 residues in the CDR3. In DNA, the CDR3 is TGTGCCAGCAGCCCGGGGAGGGGTTCAGATACGCAGTATTTT. This sequence encodes CASSPGRGSDTQYF. Together with reference TRBV13 and TRBJ2-3, the CDR3 gives the full variable domain: AAGVIQSPRHLIKEKRETATLKCYPIPRHDTVYWYQQGPGQDPQFLISFYEKMQSDKGSIPDRFSAQQFSDYHSELNMSSLELGDSALYFCASSPGRGSDTQYFGPGTRLTVL.

The CDR3 reads CSVGLLTDTQYF. CDR3 bases: TGCAGCGTTGGTCTTCTGACAGATACGCAGTATTTT. V and J are TRBV29-1 and TRBJ2-3; no clear D gene. Between the trimmed V and J ends, which lost 4 bases and 3 bases, there was a span of 8 bases. Germline-derived CDR1 and CDR2 are SQVTM and ANQGSEA. This CDR3 region has 12 residues.

The V and J genes are TRBV29-1 and TRBJ1-1; 9 nucleotides align to TRBD1. The germline V gene encodes CDR1 SQVTM and CDR2 ANQGSEA. This CDR3 spans 13 amino acids. Unmatched junction bases numbered 4, after V lost 5 bases and J lost 3 bases. This CDR3 is CSVQTGGYTEAFF. The CDR3 DNA follows: TGCAGCGTTCAGACAGGGGGGTACACTGAAGCTTTCTTT.

CDR3 nucleotides: TGTGCCACCAGTCAGAATCAAGGGGATTCGGGTGAAAAACTGTTTTTT. Translation gives CATSQNQGDSGEKLFF. The V gene is TRBV15, the J gene TRBJ1-4; a weak D match, TRBD1 (5 bases). V lost 6 bases and J 7 bases, leaving 21 bases between the germline ends. Germline V gives CDR1 LNHNV, CDR2 YYDKDF (reference sequence). This CDR3 contains 16 residues.

The chain uses TRBV2 and TRBJ1-5, with D unclear. Trimming took off 4 bases at V and 0 bases at J, with 7 bases between the two ends. There are 14 residues in the CDR3. Per germline, CDR1 SNHLY and CDR2 FYNNEI. The CDR3 here is CASSVEHSNQPQHF. The CDR3 DNA follows: TGTGCCAGCAGTGTCGAACATAGCAATCAGCCCCAGCATTTT.